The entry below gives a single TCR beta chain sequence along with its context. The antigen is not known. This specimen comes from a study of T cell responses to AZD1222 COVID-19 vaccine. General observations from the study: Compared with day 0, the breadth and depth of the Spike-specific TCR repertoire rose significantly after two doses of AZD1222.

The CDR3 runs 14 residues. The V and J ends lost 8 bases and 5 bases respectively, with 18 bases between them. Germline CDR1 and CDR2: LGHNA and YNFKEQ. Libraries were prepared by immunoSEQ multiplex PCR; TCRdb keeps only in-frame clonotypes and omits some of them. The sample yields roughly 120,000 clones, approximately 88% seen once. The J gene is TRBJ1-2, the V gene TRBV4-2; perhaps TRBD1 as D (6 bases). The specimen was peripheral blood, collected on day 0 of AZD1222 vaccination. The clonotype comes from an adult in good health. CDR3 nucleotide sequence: TGTGCCAGCCGGGTGGGAAGGGACACTTATGGCTACACCTTC. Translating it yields CASRVGRDTYGYTF.